This TCR beta chain appears in the sequencing data of a study of T-cell memory formation after mild COVID-19. Study details: The TCR clusters were mostly specific to one donor.

This clonotype appeared a few times. TCRdb redid the calling of the 5' RACE reads with MiXCR, one entry per CDR3 protein. Here the sample spans about 250,000 distinct CDR3 sequences, 15% being singletons. The CDR3 consists of 13 residues. Germline-derived CDR1 and CDR2 are MGHRA and YSYEKL. V was trimmed by 5 bases and J by 3 bases, leaving 8 bases between them. The chain has TRBV4-1 and TRBJ1-5; no clear D gene. The sequence was obtained from an adult woman who had mild COVID-19 (a few samples of this study predate the infection). Cell type and time point are not known. The sequenced sample was PBMCs or a T cell subset sorted from them (not recorded which). In DNA, the CDR3 is TGCGCCAGCAGCGTCCCACTCAATCAGCCCCAGCATTTT. Translated: CASSVPLNQPQHF.